These 17 T cell receptor beta chains share one sample of origin, sequenced in a study of T cell responses to AZD1222 COVID-19 vaccine. Repertoires were generated with immunoSEQ multiplex PCR, while TCRdb's copy carries only in-frame clones and drops some. The profile shows about 150,000 clones, roughly nine tenths of them singletons. Sequences were derived from peripheral blood, sampled 28 days after the second AZD1222 dose. These receptors were obtained from an adult who received the AZD1222 COVID-19 vaccine.

The rearrangement uses TRBV6-5 and TRBJ2-7, with unresolved D. The CDR3 sequence is 11 residues long. The germline V gene encodes CDR1 MNHEY and CDR2 SVGAGI. The V and J ends lost 7 bases and 6 bases respectively, with 10 bases between them. The CDR3 region is CASTNLREQYF. CDR3 nucleotides: TGTGCCAGCACCAACCTCCGCGAGCAGTACTTC.

This clone was found a few times. The chain carries TRBV19 and TRBJ1-5, with 9 bases aligning to TRBD1. The germline CDR1 and CDR2 sequences are LNHDA and SQIVND (reference sequence). The length of the CDR3 is 18 residues. After removal of 6 bases from V and 0 bases from J, the junction contained 12 bases not matched to a gene. This CDR3 is CASSDRWTGALSNQPQHF. The CDR3, as DNA: TGTGCCAGTAGCGATCGCTGGACAGGGGCCCTTAGCAATCAGCCCCAGCATTTT.

The chain joins TRBV9 to TRBJ2-1; D might be TRBD1 (6 bases). Germline V gene lookup returns CDR1 SGDLS and CDR2 YYNGEE. There are 15 residues in the CDR3. With 4 bases removed from V and 5 bases from J, the gap between germline ends came to 16 bases. The CDR3 loop is CASSSRAGVDNEQFF. Written as DNA, the CDR3 is TGTGCCAGCAGCTCCCGGGCAGGGGTCGACAATGAGCAGTTCTTC.

This clone was counted a few times. The chain recombines TRBV6-5 with TRBJ2-1, with 7 bases matching TRBD2. CDR1 and CDR2 (germline): MNHEY, SVGAGI. The CDR3 has 16 amino acids. Germline trimming cut 0 bases from V and 7 bases from J; bases unmatched to any gene: 9. CDR3 sequence reads: CASSYSSSSGRNEQFF. DNA of the CDR3: TGTGCCAGCAGTTACTCGTCGTCTAGCGGTCGGAATGAGCAGTTCTTC.

This clone was seen only once. The rearrangement uses TRBV9 and TRBJ1-1; D unclear. The germline V and J ends were trimmed by 4 bases and 4 bases, with 17 bases remaining between them. CDR3 length: 15 amino acids. Germline V gene sequence: CDR1 SGDLS, CDR2 YYNGEE. As DNA, the CDR3 is TGTGCCAGCAGCCCCCAGACCTATGGCGGCACTGAAGCTTTCTTT. This translates into CASSPQTYGGTEAFF.

The chain links TRBV7-2 to TRBJ2-5; D unclear. This CDR3 contains 14 residues. V shed 1 base and J shed 5 bases, with 11 bases lying between them. The germline CDR1 and CDR2 sequences are SGHTA and FQGNSA. The CDR3 is CASSLGPARETQYF. The CDR3 DNA reads as TGTGCCAGCAGCTTAGGCCCAGCCCGGGAGACCCAGTACTTC.

This clone showed up just once. The rearrangement links TRBV7-9 to TRBJ1-2; no definite D call. V was shortened by 2 bases and J by 3 bases, with 19 bases between the two germline ends. The CDR3 sequence is 17 residues long. CDR1 and CDR2 (germline): SEHNR, FQNEAQ (reference sequence). The CDR3 sequence is CASSLIVRADLHYGYTF. CDR3 nucleotides: TGTGCCAGCAGCTTAATCGTGAGAGCGGATCTCCACTATGGCTACACCTTC.

In this sample, this clone turned up many times. V gene TRBV29-1 combines with J gene TRBJ1-3; D is unclear. The CDR3 has 12 residues. V was trimmed by 6 bases and J by 0 bases, leaving 6 bases between them. Germline assignment: CDR1 SQVTM and CDR2 ANQGSEA. The DNA of the CDR3 is TGCAGCGTCCCGGACTCTGGAAACACCATATATTTT. It translates to CSVPDSGNTIYF.

V is TRBV30 and J is TRBJ1-1; D is unresolved. Trimming pared 4 bases from V and 1 base from J, leaving 10 bases between. Per germline, CDR1 GTSNPN and CDR2 SVGIG (reference sequence). The CDR3 contains 13 residues. CDR3 sequence reads: CAWTLRQNTEAFF. CDR3 DNA: TGTGCCTGGACCCTCCGGCAGAACACTGAAGCTTTCTTT.

This chain joins TRBV7-3 and TRBJ2-7; no reliable D call. The CDR3 totals 15 residues. Trimming took 2 bases from V and 0 from J, leaving 11 bases between them. CDR1 and CDR2 from the germline V gene are SGHTA and FQGTGA. In nucleotides, the CDR3 is TGTGCCAGCAGCTTAGGGATAGGTAGCTCCTACGAGCAGTACTTC. Its protein is CASSLGIGSSYEQYF.

The chain combines TRBV30 with TRBJ1-1; tentative D call: TRBD1 (5 bases). V gave up 2 bases and J gave up 1 base, with 11 bases separating them. This CDR3 region has 14 residues. Per the germline V gene, CDR1 is GTSNPN and CDR2 is SVGIG (reference sequence). CDR3: CAWSSGGENTEAFF. CDR3 in DNA: TGTGCCTGGAGTAGTGGGGGGGAGAACACTGAAGCTTTCTTT.

The J gene is TRBJ2-3, the V gene TRBV5-1; D might be TRBD1 or TRBD2, each matching 5 bases. With 4 bases removed from V and 1 base from J, the gap between germline ends came to 19 bases. CDR3 size: 17 residues. Germline CDR1 is SGHRS and CDR2 is YFSETQ. The CDR3 DNA follows: TGCGCCAGCAGCGCTGGGACGACGGCCTCTGGCACAGATACGCAGTATTTT. Its protein product is CASSAGTTASGTDTQYF.

The rearrangement joins TRBV30 to TRBJ1-1; D remains unclear. The length of the CDR3 is 13 residues. V was trimmed by 3 bases and J by 0 bases, leaving 8 bases between them. Germline CDR1 reads GTSNPN; CDR2 reads SVGIG (reference sequence). The CDR3 loop is CAWRDGVNTEAFF. In DNA form, the CDR3 reads TGTGCCTGGAGGGACGGGGTGAACACTGAAGCTTTCTTT.

The chain has TRBV19 and TRBJ1-2, with 9 bases lining up with TRBD1. Germline V gene sequence: CDR1 LNHDA, CDR2 SQIVND (reference sequence). This CDR3 spans 14 amino acids. Germline trimming cut 5 bases from V and 8 bases from J; bases unmatched to any gene: 9. CDR3 DNA sequence: TGTGCCAGTAGTCCATCGGGACAGGGAGGAGGCTACACCTTC. Translating it yields CASSPSGQGGGYTF.

The chain has TRBV7-9 and TRBJ2-7, with 7 bases lining up with TRBD1. J was trimmed by 4 bases and V by 11 bases; bases with no gene match: 8. This CDR3 spans 12 amino acids. Germline V gives CDR1 SEHNR, CDR2 FQNEAQ (reference sequence). The CDR3: CAEHGTEYEQYF. The CDR3, as DNA: TGTGCCGAGCACGGGACAGAATACGAGCAGTACTTC.

The chain is built from TRBV18 and TRBJ2-1; TRBD2 agrees at 10 bases. The CDR3 totals 15 residues. The V and J ends lost 1 base and 8 bases, in that order; junction bases with no gene match: 5. Germline loops: CDR1 KGHSH, CDR2 LQKENI. CDR3 sequence (DNA): TGTGCCAGCTCACCACTGTTAACTAGCGGGGATGAGCAGTTCTTC. It specifies CASSPLLTSGDEQFF.

J is TRBJ2-7 and V is TRBV27; the D is unclear. Trimming removed 2 bases at V and 2 bases at J, with 10 bases between. The CDR3 loop spans 14 amino acids. Germline loops: CDR1 MNHEY, CDR2 SMNVEV (reference sequence). CDR3 region: CASSLRFGPYEQYF. The CDR3, as DNA: TGTGCCAGCAGTTTACGTTTTGGACCCTACGAGCAGTACTTC.